The 20 T cell receptor beta chains below were found in one sample sequenced in a study of shared clonotypes between healthy human individuals. The assay was immunoSEQ multiplex PCR, and TCRdb's table has in-frame clones only and misses some. Of over a million clones listed, 95% to 99% are singletons. Sequencing was done on a sample of naive CD4+ T cells sorted from blood. Subset: CD45RA+ positively selected. The receptors derive from a man aged 25-45 years in good health.

The V gene is TRBV5-6, the J gene TRBJ1-2; the D is unclear. V was pared by 1 base and J by 8 bases, with 9 bases between. This CDR3 has 12 residues. The germline CDR1 and CDR2 sequences are SGHDT and YYEEEE. CDR3 coding DNA: TGTGCCAGCAGCTTGACGGATTCCGGCTACACCTTC. Translated: CASSLTDSGYTF.

This sequence joins TRBV10-3 and TRBJ2-7; D is unclear. Germline V gene data show CDR1 as ENHRY and CDR2 as SYGVKD. The germline V and J ends were trimmed by 0 bases and 1 base, with 10 bases remaining between them. The CDR3 has 15 amino acids. CDR3 DNA sequence: TGTGCCATCAGTGAGTCGAAAGGGTGGTCCTACGAGCAGTACTTC. This codes for CAISESKGWSYEQYF.

The chain recombines TRBV19 with TRBJ1-2; weak D call: TRBD1 (6 bases). In germline, CDR1 is LNHDA, CDR2 SQIVND (reference sequence). Trimming stripped 4 bases from V and 4 bases from J, with 13 bases between. The CDR3 has 14 residues. As DNA, the CDR3 is TGTGCCAGTAGTAAGGACAGACGGGGCTATGGCTACACCTTC. Protein product: CASSKDRRGYGYTF. Together with reference TRBV19 and TRBJ1-2, the CDR3 gives the full variable domain: DGGITQSPKYLFRKEGQNVTLSCEQNLNHDAMYWYRQDPGQGLRLIYYSQIVNDFQKGDIAEGYSVSREKKESFPLTVTSAQKNPTAFYLCASSKDRRGYGYTFGSGTRLTVV.

The chain joins TRBV29-1 to TRBJ2-7; 8 nucleotides align to TRBD1. The ends lost 0 bases at V and 3 bases at J; junction bases unmatched: 7. Germline CDR1 and CDR2: SQVTM and ANQGSEA. The CDR3 extends over 15 amino acids. The CDR3 region has the DNA TGCAGCGTTGAAGACAGGACAGGGTGGGTCTACGAGCAGTACTTC. Translation: CSVEDRTGWVYEQYF.

The chain recombines TRBV7-9 with TRBJ1-5; D is possibly TRBD1 (5 bases). The germline V and J ends were trimmed by 3 bases and 0 bases, with 9 bases remaining between them. The CDR3 runs to 15 residues. Germline V lookup: CDR1 SEHNR, CDR2 FQNEAQ (reference sequence). CDR3 loop: CASSFGGDSNQPQHF. Here the CDR3 DNA reads TGTGCCAGCAGCTTTGGGGGAGATAGCAATCAGCCCCAGCATTTT.

The chain uses TRBV5-1 and TRBJ2-1; possibly TRBD1 or TRBD2 for D (5 bases each). The CDR3 extends over 12 amino acids. The V end lost 3 bases, the J end lost 12 bases, and 13 bases lay between the germline ends. Germline CDR1 reads SGHRS; CDR2 reads YFSETQ. CDR3 nucleotide sequence: TGCGCCAGCAGCTCACTCGGGGCGGGGCAGTTCTTC. Translation: CASSSLGAGQFF.

This chain connects TRBV6-5 to TRBJ2-2; TRBD2 matches at 10 bases. The V gene end was trimmed by 4 bases and the J gene end by 5 bases; junction bases not matched to a gene: 7. The CDR3 is 16 residues long. Germline V gives CDR1 MNHEY, CDR2 SVGAGI. The CDR3 coding sequence is TGTGCCAGCAGTTTCTTACTAGCGGGATTGACCGGGGAGCTGTTTTTT. Amino acid sequence: CASSFLLAGLTGELFF.

The chain uses TRBV4-3 and TRBJ2-7; 10 bases align to TRBD2. Germline assignment: CDR1 LGHNA and CDR2 YSLEER. CDR3 length: 18 amino acids. The trim removed 0 bases at V and 4 bases at J, leaving 12 bases unmatched. The DNA of the CDR3 is TGCGCCAGCAGCCAAGAACCACCCGGGGCTAGCGGGAGATACGAGCAGTACTTC. Encoded protein: CASSQEPPGASGRYEQYF.

The CDR3 is CASSPPTNQGLYEQYF. In DNA, the CDR3 is TGTGCCAGCTCACCACCTACCAACCAGGGTTTGTACGAGCAGTACTTC. V is TRBV18 and J is TRBJ2-7; D is possibly TRBD1 (5 bases). CDR1 and CDR2 (germline): KGHSH, LQKENI. CDR3 length: 16 residues. Trimming shortened V by 0 bases and J by 4 bases, and 16 bases separated the two germline ends.

This chain links TRBV5-4 with TRBJ2-1, with D tentatively TRBD1 (5 bases). The CDR3 length is 14 residues. Germline V CDR1 and CDR2: SGHNT, YYREEE (reference sequence). V was shortened by 2 bases and J by 7 bases, with 13 bases between the two germline ends. The chain's CDR3 is CASSFVGDGNEQFF. CDR3 nucleotide sequence: TGTGCCAGCAGCTTTGTAGGGGATGGGAATGAGCAGTTCTTC.

The chain employs TRBV6-5 and TRBJ2-1; no reliable D call. CDR1 is MNHEY, CDR2 SVGAGI, per germline. The CDR3 has 15 amino acids. Between the trimmed V and J ends, which lost 0 bases and 3 bases, there was a span of 9 bases. The CDR3 protein is CASSYSLVSYNEQFF. The CDR3 region has the DNA TGTGCCAGCAGTTACTCGCTGGTGAGCTACAATGAGCAGTTCTTC.

V and J are TRBV27 and TRBJ2-7; D is undetermined. V shed 5 bases and J shed 2 bases, with 13 bases lying between them. This CDR3 spans 14 amino acids. CDR1 is MNHEY, CDR2 SMNVEV, per germline (reference sequence). CDR3 sequence (DNA): TGTGCCAGCAGTCCTGCACAAGGAACCTACGAGCAGTACTTC. It yields the protein CASSPAQGTYEQYF.

This sequence joins TRBV5-1 and TRBJ2-1; 7 bases are a match to TRBD2. V lost 1 base to trimming and J lost 4 bases; unmatched junction nucleotides: 8. CDR1 and CDR2 from the germline V gene are SGHRS and YFSETQ. This CDR3 has 16 residues. CDR3 DNA sequence: TGCGCCAGCAGCTTGATCCAAGCGGGAAGTTACAATGAGCAGTTCTTC. Protein: CASSLIQAGSYNEQFF.

For the CDR3, the DNA is TGTGCCAGCAGCTCCGGACTAGCAGGGAATGAGCAGTTCTTC. Protein sequence: CASSSGLAGNEQFF. The chain recombines TRBV11-2 with TRBJ2-1; 8 bases fit TRBD2. Trimming took 4 bases from V and 7 from J; bases not matched to a gene: 6. CDR3 length: 14 residues. The germline gives CDR1 SGHAT, CDR2 FQNNGV.

The gene calls are TRBV28 and TRBJ1-2; no firm D call. Between the trimmed V and J ends, which lost 6 bases and 1 base, there was a span of 9 bases. Germline V gene sequence: CDR1 MDHEN, CDR2 SYDVKM. The CDR3 extends over 13 amino acids. The CDR3 bases are TGTGCCAGCAGCCCCCCCATTAACTATGGCTACACCTTC. As protein: CASSPPINYGYTF.

This clone came up once. The CDR3 DNA follows: TGTGCCAGCAGCTTGGACAGCAGGGGGGACTATGGCTACACCTTC. Protein: CASSLDSRGDYGYTF. The chain combines TRBV5-4 with TRBJ1-2; 7 bases match TRBD1. The CDR3 has 15 amino acids. V lost 0 bases to trimming and J lost 3 bases; unmatched junction nucleotides: 5. CDR1 is SGHNT and CDR2 is YYREEE in the germline V gene (reference sequence).

The genes are TRBV6-1 and TRBJ1-5; D gene unclear. Germline V lookup: CDR1 MNHNS, CDR2 SASEGT. CDR3 length equals 13 residues. Trimming cost V 5 bases and J 6 bases, with 11 bases left between them. The CDR3 nucleotides read TGTGCCAGCAGTCCCTTCGACCGTCAGCCCCAGCATTTT. Its protein product is CASSPFDRQPQHF.

The gene calls are TRBV11-3 and TRBJ2-7; D might be TRBD2 (5 bases). Trimming shortened V by 5 bases and J by 6 bases, and 11 bases separated the two germline ends. This CDR3 region has 12 residues. Germline loops: CDR1 SGHNT, CDR2 YENEEA. The CDR3 is CASSQTRGEQYF. The CDR3 coding sequence is TGTGCCAGCAGCCAAACCCGGGGCGAGCAGTACTTC.

This chain links TRBV5-4 with TRBJ2-7, with TRBD2 as a possible D gene (5 bases). Trimming pared 1 base from V and 2 bases from J, leaving 10 bases between. The germline gives CDR1 SGHNT, CDR2 YYREEE (reference sequence). The CDR3 runs to 14 residues. The CDR3 protein is CASSLFKGAYEQYF. The CDR3 region has the DNA TGTGCCAGCAGCTTGTTCAAGGGAGCCTACGAGCAGTACTTC.

This chain links TRBV6-1 with TRBJ1-2, with D unclear. The CDR3 has 12 amino acids. V was shortened by 3 bases and J by 8 bases, with 10 bases between the two germline ends. The germline gives CDR1 MNHNS, CDR2 SASEGT. This CDR3 reads CASSEAGKGYTF. The DNA of the CDR3 is TGTGCCAGCAGTGAGGCGGGGAAGGGCTACACCTTC.